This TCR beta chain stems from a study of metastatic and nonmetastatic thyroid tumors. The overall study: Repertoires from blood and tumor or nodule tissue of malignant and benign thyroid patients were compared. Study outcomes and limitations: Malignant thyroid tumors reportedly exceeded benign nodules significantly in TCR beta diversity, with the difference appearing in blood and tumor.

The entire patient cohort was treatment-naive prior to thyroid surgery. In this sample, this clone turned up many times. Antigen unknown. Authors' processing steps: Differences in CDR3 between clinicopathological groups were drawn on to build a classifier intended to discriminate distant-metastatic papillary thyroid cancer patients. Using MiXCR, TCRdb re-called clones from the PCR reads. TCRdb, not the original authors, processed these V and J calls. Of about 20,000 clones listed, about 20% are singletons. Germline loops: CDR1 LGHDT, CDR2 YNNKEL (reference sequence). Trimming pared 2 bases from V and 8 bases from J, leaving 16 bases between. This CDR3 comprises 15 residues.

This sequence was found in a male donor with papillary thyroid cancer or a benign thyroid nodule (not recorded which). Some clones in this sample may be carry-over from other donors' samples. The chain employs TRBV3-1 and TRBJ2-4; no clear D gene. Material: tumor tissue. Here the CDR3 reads CASSQSFEGLDIQYF. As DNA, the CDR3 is TGTGCCAGCAGCCAAAGCTTTGAAGGGCTGGACATTCAGTACTTC.